The rows below give T cell receptor beta chains drawn from one sample of a study of blood T cell repertoires in COVID-19. Profiled with immunoSEQ multiplex PCR; TCRdb holds only in-frame clones, not every one. The sample yields more than 45,000 clones, roughly 82% seen once. Sequencing was carried out using peripheral blood. The receptors come from a woman aged 60-75 years with acute or convalescent COVID-19. The CDR3 runs from the conserved cysteine through the conserved F or W. The D gene is left open where the match is weak. Some rows mark clone size as missing; the rest say once, few, many or name a class of expanded clone.

clone_size cdr3_length j_call d_call v_call cdr3_aa cdr3_nt
- 14 TRBJ2-7 TRBD1 TRBV6-6 CASTPRQGKYGQYF TGTGCCAGCACCCCGAGACAGGGGAAATACGGGCAGTACTTC
- 13 TRBJ2-1 - TRBV30 CAWSPRLGTVKIF TGTGCCTGGAGTCCGAGATTAGGAACAGTAAAGATCTTC
- 17 TRBJ2-2 TRBD2 TRBV15 CATSRGLAGGGPGELFF TGTGCCACCAGCAGAGGACTGGCTGGGGGAGGGCCCGGGGAGCTGTTTTTT
- 13 TRBJ1-5 - TRBV24-1 CATSETGNQPQHF TGTGCCACCAGTGAGACAGGCAATCAGCCCCAGCATTTT
- 15 TRBJ1-6 - TRBV14 CASSQDQVNNSPLHF TGTGCCAGCAGCCAAGACCAGGTGAACAATTCACCCCTCCACTTT
few 15 TRBJ1-1 TRBD1 TRBV7-2 CASSFYQGAETEAFF TGTGCCAGCAGCTTTTATCAGGGGGCGGAAACTGAAGCTTTCTTT
- 19 TRBJ2-3 - TRBV12-2 CASRIPLGVSSGDLDTQYF TGTGCAAGTCGCATACCTTTAGGGGTTTCTAGCGGGGATTTAGATACGCAGTATTTT
- 13 TRBJ1-2 - TRBV29-1 CSVDDQGTYGYTF TGCAGCGTCGACGACCAGGGAACCTATGGCTACACCTTC
- 13 TRBJ1-2 - TRBV5-4 CASSFPARAGYTF TGTGCCAGCAGCTTCCCGGCCAGGGCTGGCTACACCTTC
once 16 TRBJ2-3 TRBD2 TRBV3-1/TRBV3-2 CASSQPGGGNTDTQYF TGTGCCAGCAGCCAACCTGGCGGGGGAAACACAGATACGCAGTATTTT
- 14 TRBJ1-1 TRBD1 TRBV29-1 CSSNQPGQGSEAFF TGCAGCTCTAACCAACCGGGACAGGGCTCTGAAGCTTTCTTT
- 17 TRBJ1-2 - TRBV18 CASSPPVGIGGLGGYTF TGTGCCAGCTCACCACCGGTCGGGATAGGGGGTCTAGGTGGCTACACCTTC
- 13 TRBJ1-2 - TRBV19 CASSITPRDGYTF TGTGCCAGTAGTATTACCCCCCGGGATGGCTACACCTTC
- 14 TRBJ1-2 - TRBV5-1 CASSPGGGFYGYTF TGCGCCAGCAGCCCGGGCGGGGGATTCTATGGCTACACCTTC
- 12 TRBJ1-1 - TRBV19 CASSIWPFEAFF TGTGCCAGTAGTATCTGGCCATTTGAAGCTTTCTTT
- 13 TRBJ2-2 - TRBV7-8 CASSSQGGGELFF TGTGCCAGCAGCTCACAGGGCGGGGGGGAGCTGTTTTTT
once 14 TRBJ2-3 - TRBV2 CASSISLAGDTQYF TGTGCCAGCAGTATCTCCCTAGCCGGAGATACGCAGTATTTT
- 13 TRBJ2-7 TRBD1 TRBV7-2 CASRQQGSYEQYF TGTGCCAGCAGGCAACAGGGGTCCTACGAGCAGTACTTC
once 15 TRBJ1-2 TRBD1 TRBV7-3 CASSPSGTGKVGYTF TGTGCCAGCAGCCCGTCCGGGACAGGGAAGGTTGGCTACACCTTC
- 15 TRBJ1-5 - TRBV6-5 CASSYGTGDYQPQHF TGTGCCAGCAGTTACGGCACTGGGGACTATCAGCCCCAGCATTTT
few 15 TRBJ1-5 - TRBV2 CASSGSGGGNQPQHF TGTGCCAGCAGTGGGAGCGGGGGCGGCAATCAGCCCCAGCATTTT
- 17 TRBJ1-6 - TRBV27 CASSWAADLHGNSPLHF TGTGCCAGCTCATGGGCTGCCGATTTACATGGTAATTCACCCCTCCACTTT
- 13 TRBJ2-1 TRBD1 TRBV27 CASSPGQTNEQFF TGTGCCAGCAGTCCGGGACAGACCAATGAGCAGTTCTTC
- 16 TRBJ2-2 - TRBV19 CASSMLGGQRTGELFF TGTGCCAGTAGTATGCTCGGAGGGCAGAGAACCGGGGAGCTGTTTTTT
few 14 TRBJ1-4 TRBD1 TRBV7-9 CASSLGQGSEKLFF TGTGCCAGCAGCTTAGGACAGGGCAGTGAAAAACTGTTTTTT
- 13 TRBJ1-2 TRBD1 TRBV5-6 CASSLLQGFGYTF TGTGCCAGCAGCTTATTACAGGGGTTTGGCTACACCTTC
- 11 TRBJ1-4 - TRBV10-3 CAAGTGEKLFF TGTGCCGCTGGTACGGGGGAAAAACTGTTTTTT
- 15 TRBJ2-3 - TRBV6-4 CASSDSNNFAGTQYF TGTGCCAGCAGTGACTCGAATAACTTTGCGGGGACGCAGTATTTT
- 12 TRBJ2-1 - TRBV9 CASSVGPEKQFF TGTGCCAGCAGCGTAGGACCGGAGAAGCAGTTCTTC
- 15 TRBJ2-7 TRBD1 TRBV18 CASSPPGTAQDEQYF TGTGCCAGCTCACCGCCCGGGACAGCCCAAGACGAGCAGTACTTC
- 14 TRBJ2-1 - TRBV10-2 CATLRGTPYNEQFF TGCGCCACCTTGAGGGGGACGCCATACAATGAGCAGTTCTTC
- 15 TRBJ2-7 TRBD2 TRBV4-2 CASSQDLAGIYEQYF TGTGCCAGCAGCCAAGACCTAGCGGGGATATACGAGCAGTACTTC
once 12 TRBJ2-7 - TRBV21-1 CASSKGPYEQYF TGTGCCAGCAGCAAAGGGCCCTACGAGCAGTACTTC
few 14 TRBJ1-4 TRBD1 TRBV18 CASSPDRVNEKLFF TGTGCCAGCTCACCGGACAGGGTTAATGAAAAACTGTTTTTT
- 15 TRBJ1-4 - TRBV20-1 CSASNIGGTNEKLFF TGCAGTGCTAGTAATATCGGAGGGACTAATGAAAAACTGTTTTTT
- 14 TRBJ1-3 - TRBV19 CASSLVSSGNTIYF TGTGCCAGTAGTCTGGTCAGCTCTGGAAACACCATATATTTT
- 13 TRBJ1-1 - TRBV7-9 CASSTQGYTEAFF TGTGCCAGCAGCACCCAGGGATACACTGAAGCTTTCTTT
- 15 TRBJ2-7 - TRBV11-2 CASSLARELSYEQYF TGTGCCAGCAGCTTAGCCAGGGAATTGTCCTACGAGCAGTACTTC
- 16 TRBJ1-4 - TRBV7-9 CASSLDQTESNEKLFF TGTGCCAGCAGCTTAGACCAGACAGAGTCCAATGAAAAACTGTTTTTT
- 14 TRBJ2-5 TRBD2 TRBV11-2 CASSLWGGEETQYF TGTGCCAGCAGCTTATGGGGGGGTGAAGAGACCCAGTACTTC
- 12 TRBJ1-2 - TRBV12-3/TRBV12-4 CASSFQRYGYTF TGTGCCAGCAGTTTCCAGCGCTATGGCTACACCTTC
- 11 TRBJ2-5 - TRBV20-1 CSVDSQETQYF TGCAGTGTTGACAGCCAAGAGACCCAGTACTTC
few 16 TRBJ2-7 TRBD2 TRBV11-1 CASSLMGGGPSYEQYF TGTGCCAGCAGCTTAATGGGCGGGGGGCCCTCCTACGAGCAGTACTTC
few 15 TRBJ1-5 - TRBV10-3 CAISEQGLLNQPQHF TGTGCCATCAGTGAGCAGGGTCTTCTGAATCAGCCCCAGCATTTT
- 15 TRBJ2-5 - TRBV7-8 CASSNAGYPQETQYF TGTGCCAGCAGCAACGCGGGGTATCCTCAAGAGACCCAGTACTTC
medium-sized 14 TRBJ1-5 - TRBV6-6 CASSYSGGNQPQHF TGTGCCAGCAGTTACTCCGGGGGCAATCAGCCCCAGCATTTT
- 13 TRBJ2-5 TRBD2 TRBV12-3/TRBV12-4 CASSFSGGETQYF TGTGCCAGCAGTTTTAGCGGGGGCGAGACCCAGTACTTC
- 15 TRBJ2-7 TRBD2 TRBV10-3 CAISRLAGDSKEQYF TGTGCCATCAGTCGACTAGCGGGGGACTCCAAGGAGCAGTACTTC
- 16 TRBJ1-1 - TRBV6-2/TRBV6-3 CASSFQKQVLNTEAFF TGTGCCAGCAGTTTTCAGAAACAGGTGTTGAACACTGAAGCTTTCTTT
- 15 TRBJ2-7 - TRBV5-4 CASSSLGGAGYEQYF TGTGCCAGCAGCTCGTTGGGGGGGGCAGGGTACGAGCAGTACTTC
- 13 TRBJ1-6 - TRBV18 CASLNGVQSPLHF TGTGCCAGCCTTAACGGGGTACAATCACCCCTCCACTTT
- 15 TRBJ1-4 TRBD1 TRBV11-1 CASSPPGQGNEKLFF TGTGCCAGCAGCCCTCCGGGACAGGGCAATGAAAAACTGTTTTTT
- 15 TRBJ1-2 TRBD1 TRBV5-6 CASSLPGQENYGYTF TGTGCCAGCAGCCTCCCGGGACAGGAGAACTATGGCTACACCTTC
- 11 TRBJ1-1 - TRBV30 CAWTGQSKAFF TGTGCCTGGACCGGACAGAGTAAAGCTTTCTTT
- 15 TRBJ2-1 TRBD2 TRBV6-5 CASGRTSGGAKEQFF TGTGCCAGCGGGAGGACTAGCGGGGGGGCCAAGGAGCAGTTCTTC